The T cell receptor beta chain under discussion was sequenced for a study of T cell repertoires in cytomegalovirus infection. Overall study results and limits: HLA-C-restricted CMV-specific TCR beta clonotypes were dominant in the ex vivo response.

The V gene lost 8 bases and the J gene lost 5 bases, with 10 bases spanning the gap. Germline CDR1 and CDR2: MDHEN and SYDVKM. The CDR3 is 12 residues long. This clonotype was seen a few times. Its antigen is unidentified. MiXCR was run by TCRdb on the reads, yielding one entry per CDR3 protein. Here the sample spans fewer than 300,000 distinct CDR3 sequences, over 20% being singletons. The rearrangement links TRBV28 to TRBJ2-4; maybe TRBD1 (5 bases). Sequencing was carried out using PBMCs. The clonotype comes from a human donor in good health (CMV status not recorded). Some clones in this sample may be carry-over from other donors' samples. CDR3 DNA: TGTGCCAGCTCGCAAGGGGAAAACATTCAGTACTTC. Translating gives CASSQGENIQYF.